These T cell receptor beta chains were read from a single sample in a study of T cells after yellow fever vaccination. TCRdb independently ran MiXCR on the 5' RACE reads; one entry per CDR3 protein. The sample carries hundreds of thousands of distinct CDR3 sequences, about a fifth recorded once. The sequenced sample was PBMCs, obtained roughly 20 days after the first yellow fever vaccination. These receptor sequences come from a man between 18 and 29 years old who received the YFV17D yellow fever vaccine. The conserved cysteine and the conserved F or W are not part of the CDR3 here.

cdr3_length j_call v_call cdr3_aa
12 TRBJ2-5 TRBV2 ASKQRDSQETQY
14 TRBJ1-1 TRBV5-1 ASSPRVGVENTEAF
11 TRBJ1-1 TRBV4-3 ASSQLQGTEAF
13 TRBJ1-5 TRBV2 ASSEAYSRGQPQH
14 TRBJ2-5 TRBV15 ATSRDGSGGQETQY
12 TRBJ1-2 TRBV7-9 ASSLASSTNGYT
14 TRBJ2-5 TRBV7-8 ASSLERARTRETQY
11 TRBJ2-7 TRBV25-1 ANLRTSPYEQY
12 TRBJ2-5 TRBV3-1 ASSQDGGRETQY
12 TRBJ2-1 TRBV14 ASSQDSYDNEQF
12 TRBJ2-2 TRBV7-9 ASSRNYQSGELF
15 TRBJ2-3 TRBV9 ASSVAKERGETDTQY
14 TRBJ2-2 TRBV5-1 ASSLESRSNTGELF
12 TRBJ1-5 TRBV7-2 ASRGPGYNQPQH
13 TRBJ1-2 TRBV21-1 ASSPPRTGTYGYT
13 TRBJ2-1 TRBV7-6 ASSLAPGGLNEQF
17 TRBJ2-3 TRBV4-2 ASSPYTSGDAPSTDTQY
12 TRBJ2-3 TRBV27 ASSLVGATDTQY
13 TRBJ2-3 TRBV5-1 ASSLTARRTDTQY
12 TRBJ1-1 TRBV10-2 ASTRDSRNTEAF
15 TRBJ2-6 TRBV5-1 ASSLATGTSGANVLT
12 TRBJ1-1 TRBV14 ASSGGQGETEAF
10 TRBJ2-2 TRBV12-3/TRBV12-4 ASSTGYRELF
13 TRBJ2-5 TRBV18 ASSPRTDNQETQY
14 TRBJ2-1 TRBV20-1 SASPTSGGASNEQF
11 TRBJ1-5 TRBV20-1 SAIKDSNQPQH
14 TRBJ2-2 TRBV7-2 ASSFAGVTNTGELF
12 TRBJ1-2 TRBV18 ASSAEQGTGGYT
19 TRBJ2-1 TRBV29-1 SVEGRVVRGGSVRSYNEQF
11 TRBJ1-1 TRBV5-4 ASNRDRDSEAF
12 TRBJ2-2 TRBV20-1 SARGQDGTGELF
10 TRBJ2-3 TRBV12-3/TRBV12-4 ASSSRGDTQY
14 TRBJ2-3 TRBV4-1 ASSQELAGNTDTQY
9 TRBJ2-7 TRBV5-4 ASSFGQEEY
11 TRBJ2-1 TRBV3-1 ASSQGALVEQF
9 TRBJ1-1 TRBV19 ASSMRGTAF
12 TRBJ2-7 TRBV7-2 ASSLGGGYDEQY
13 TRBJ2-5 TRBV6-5 ASNYGQGTQETQY
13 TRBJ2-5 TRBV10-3 AISEEGTGEETQY
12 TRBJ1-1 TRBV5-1 ASSGRQGNTEAF
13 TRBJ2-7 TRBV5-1 ASSLQGQGPYEQY
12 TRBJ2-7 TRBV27 ASKNGGHPFEQY
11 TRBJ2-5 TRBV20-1 SPVTGGREVQY
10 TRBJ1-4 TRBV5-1 ASTDFEAKLF
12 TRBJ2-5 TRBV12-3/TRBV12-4 ASSPQRGQETQY
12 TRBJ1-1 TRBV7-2 ASRRNSGRTEAF